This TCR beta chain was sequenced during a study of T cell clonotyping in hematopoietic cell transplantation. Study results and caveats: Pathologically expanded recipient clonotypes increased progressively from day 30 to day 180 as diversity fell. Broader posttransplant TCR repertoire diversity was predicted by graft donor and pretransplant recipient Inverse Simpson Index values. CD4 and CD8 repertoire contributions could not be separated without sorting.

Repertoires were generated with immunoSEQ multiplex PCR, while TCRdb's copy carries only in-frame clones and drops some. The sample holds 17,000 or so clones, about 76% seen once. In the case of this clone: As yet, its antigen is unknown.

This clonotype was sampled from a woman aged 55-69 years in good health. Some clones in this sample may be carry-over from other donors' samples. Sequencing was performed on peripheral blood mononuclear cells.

The chain's CDR3 is CASKGTYNEQFF. The CDR3 bases are TGTGCCAGTAAGGGGACCTACAATGAGCAGTTCTTC. J is TRBJ2-1 and V is TRBV19; a weak D match, TRBD1 (5 bases). In germline, CDR1 is LNHDA, CDR2 SQIVND (reference sequence). This CDR3 has 12 amino acids. Trimming pared 7 bases from V and 2 bases from J, leaving 6 bases between.